The 25 T cell receptor beta chains listed next were all sequenced from one sample in a study of regulatory T cells in long-lasting Graves disease. Arm-PCR of CDR3 regions and iRepertoire HTBI primers were the basis on which TCR beta libraries were built. TCRdb re-called the multiplex PCR reads with MiXCR, one entry per CDR3 protein. The sample contains more than 400,000 distinct CDR3 sequences, roughly 17% of which appear only once. Time point of the sample: newly diagnosed GD, antithyroid drugs for less than 3 months. The TCR library was made from RNA that had been extracted from PBMCs in TRIzol. These records were also assigned to another study, of T cells in Graves' hyperthyroidism and ophthalmopathy.

The sequencing used peripheral blood mononuclear cells (PBMCs), collected at new diagnosis, from a patient treated with antithyroid drugs. The source is a young woman with Graves disease.

In regard to this clonotype: This may come from a read error, since a much larger clone is one base off. The chain couples TRBV11-2 to TRBJ2-3; D is unresolved. Germline V lookup: CDR1 SGHAT, CDR2 FQNNGV. Deletions cut 8 bases from V and 6 bases from J, with 12 bases between. The CDR3 spans 12 residues. In DNA, the CDR3 is TGTGCCAGCGGACCACGCTCGGATACGCAGTATTTT. It yields the protein CASGPRSDTQYF.

The rearrangement links TRBV7-9 to TRBJ2-4; D is ambiguous. This CDR3 spans 14 amino acids. Trimming left V 8 bases short and J 0 bases short, with 11 bases between. Germline CDR1 reads SEHNR; CDR2 reads FQNEAQ (reference sequence). The CDR3 protein is CASLPVAAKNIQYF. The CDR3 coding sequence is TGTGCCAGCCTGCCGGTGGCAGCCAAAAACATTCAGTACTTC. Full variable domain (outside the CDR3, taken from reference TRBV7-9 and TRBJ2-4): DTGVSQNPRHKITKRGQNVTFRCDPISEHNRLYWYRQTLGQGPEFLTYFQNEAQLEKSRLLSDRFSAERPKGSFSTLEIQRTEQGDSAMYLCASLPVAAKNIQYFGAGTRLSVL.

The chain links TRBV9 to TRBJ2-2, with D possibly TRBD2 on 5 matching bases. The V gene lost 0 bases and the J gene lost 7 bases, with 16 bases spanning the gap. The CDR3 totals 16 residues. Germline lookup yields CDR1 SGDLS and CDR2 YYNGEE. The CDR3 loop is CASSVARLAFGGELFF. The CDR3 coding sequence is TGTGCCAGCAGCGTAGCTCGCCTAGCATTCGGCGGGGAGCTGTTTTTT.

This clonotype has ten or more counts. This chain connects TRBV12-3 or TRBV12-4 to TRBJ1-2, with TRBD1 identical over 11 bases. With V trimmed by 4 bases and J by 0 bases, 4 bases remained unmatched. The CDR3 has 16 residues. In DNA form, the CDR3 reads TGTGCCAGCAGTTCTCCGGGACAGGGGGCTAACTATGGCTACACCTTC. Translated, it gives CASSSPGQGANYGYTF.

Many counts were recorded for this clonotype. V and J are TRBV2 and TRBJ1-2; no clear D gene. CDR1 is SNHLY and CDR2 is FYNNEI in the germline V gene. V was clipped by 2 bases and J by 5 bases, with 15 bases between them. The CDR3 contains 15 residues. CDR3 sequence: CASSEWDPGEYGYTF. The CDR3 DNA reads as TGTGCCAGCAGTGAATGGGATCCAGGAGAATATGGCTACACCTTC.

This clonotype was picked up many times. The V gene is TRBV6-2 or TRBV6-3, the J gene TRBJ2-7; 7 nucleotides align to TRBD2. The CDR3 length is 13 residues. Per germline, CDR1 MNHEY and CDR2 SVGEGT. The V and J ends lost 5 bases and 3 bases, in that order; junction bases with no gene match: 4. CDR3 sequence: CASSPGLVYEQYF. The CDR3 nucleotides read TGTGCCAGCAGTCCCGGACTAGTCTACGAGCAGTACTTC.

This clonotype was observed at least ten times. The gene calls are TRBV9 and TRBJ2-5, with TRBD1 matching over 11 bases. This CDR3 spans 17 amino acids. Looked up from germline, CDR1 is SGDLS and CDR2 is YYNGEE. Trimming cost V 2 bases and J 5 bases; bases outside gene matches: 11. The CDR3 DNA sequence: TGTGCCAGCAGCGTCGGACAGGGGGCAGGTGGTACGGAGACCCAGTACTTC. As protein: CASSVGQGAGGTETQYF.

In its sample, this clonotype was seen many times. V gene TRBV6-1 combines with J gene TRBJ2-1, with a possible D match to TRBD2 (5 bases). Trimming shortened V by 7 bases and J by 3 bases, and 16 bases separated the two germline ends. The CDR3 is 15 amino acids. From germline, CDR1 is MNHNS and CDR2 SASEGT. The CDR3 region has the DNA TGTGCCAGCAATCTCGGCCCGCGGGTCTACAATGAGCAGTTCTTC. Its protein is CASNLGPRVYNEQFF.

This clonotype was observed many times. The chain employs TRBV6-2 or TRBV6-3 and TRBJ2-7; 7 nucleotides align to TRBD2. CDR1 is MNHEY, CDR2 SVGEGT, per germline. The junction had 7 bases not matched to a gene; V was cut back by 5 bases and J by 3 bases. The CDR3 runs 14 residues. CDR3 in DNA: TGTGCCAGCAGTGGACTTACGGGAGGCTACGAGCAGTACTTC. Translation: CASSGLTGGYEQYF.

For this clonotype: A much bigger clone sits one base away, suggesting this may be a read error. V gene TRBV27 combines with J gene TRBJ2-3; a weak D match, TRBD2 (5 bases). CDR1 and CDR2 (germline): MNHEY, SMNVEV (reference sequence). The CDR3 has 16 residues. V shed 8 bases and J shed 4 bases, with 22 bases lying between them. The CDR3 region is CASQLTRRKAADTQYF. Written as DNA, the CDR3 is TGTGCCAGCCAATTGACTCGGAGGAAGGCGGCAGATACGCAGTATTTT.

To note about this clonotype: This may be a read error: a much more frequent sequence differs by one nucleotide. The chain combines TRBV2 with TRBJ2-7, with D maybe TRBD2 (6 bases). Germline V gene lookup returns CDR1 SNHLY and CDR2 FYNNEI. The CDR3 runs 14 residues. V dropped 6 bases and J dropped 4 bases, with 16 bases sitting between them. The CDR3 sequence: CASSQRDGGYEQYF. The CDR3 DNA is TGTGCCAGCAGCCAGAGGGACGGGGGTTACGAGCAGTACTTC.

J is TRBJ2-5 and V is TRBV6-1, with 9 bases identical to TRBD1. Germline V CDR1 and CDR2: MNHNS, SASEGT. This CDR3 is 14 amino acids long. V was clipped by 8 bases and J by 4 bases; unmatched bases: 8. The CDR3 reads CASLRQGGRETQYF. Written as DNA, the CDR3 is TGTGCCAGCCTGAGACAGGGGGGGAGAGAGACCCAGTACTTC.

This clonotype has a count of ten or more. V usage is TRBV20-1 and J usage is TRBJ2-7; D unclear. This CDR3 region has 14 residues. CDR1 and CDR2 from the germline V gene are DFQATT and SNEGSKA (reference sequence). With 1 base removed from V and 3 bases from J, the gap between germline ends came to 13 bases. The CDR3, as DNA: TGCAGTGCTAGAGCTCCCCCCGAGGACTACGAGCAGTACTTC. Protein product: CSARAPPEDYEQYF.

In regard to this clonotype: Being one base from a much bigger clone, this may be a read error. V is TRBV5-6 and J is TRBJ2-3; D is uncertain. This CDR3 is built from 12 residues. Germline V lookup: CDR1 SGHDT, CDR2 YYEEEE. CDR3 nucleotides: TGTGCCAGCAGCTGGACGTCTGATACGCGGTATTTT. This encodes CASSWTSDTRYF.

This clonotype has ten or more counts. This chain connects TRBV9 to TRBJ2-1, with unresolved D. Germline-derived CDR1 and CDR2 are SGDLS and YYNGEE. The V end lost 3 bases, the J end lost 0 bases, and 13 bases lay between the germline ends. CDR3 length: 16 residues. CDR3 DNA sequence: TGTGCCAGCAGCGGGGGTACACCGAACTCCTACAATGAGCAGTTCTTC. Translating gives CASSGGTPNSYNEQFF.

Many counts were recorded for this clonotype. The chain couples TRBV9 to TRBJ2-1; 12 positions agree with TRBD2. J was trimmed by 8 bases and V by 0 bases; bases with no gene match: 6. This CDR3 region has 16 residues. In germline, CDR1 is SGDLS, CDR2 YYNGEE. The CDR3 DNA follows: TGTGCCAGCAGCGTAGATGCGGGACTAGCGGGTTATGAGCAGTTCTTC. It encodes CASSVDAGLAGYEQFF.

Concerning this clonotype itself: This likely stems from a read error, as it lies one base from a far larger clone. The chain uses TRBV6-5 and TRBJ2-5; D remains unclear. The germline CDR1 and CDR2 sequences are MNHEY and SVGAGI. The length of the CDR3 is 14 residues. CDR3 protein: CASSYSNSQEIQYF. The DNA for the CDR3 is TGTGCCAGCAGTTACTCGAACAGTCAAGAGATCCAGTACTTC.

J is TRBJ2-4 and V is TRBV12-3 or TRBV12-4; possibly TRBD2 for D (7 bases). V lost 3 bases and J lost 2, with 11 bases in between. This CDR3 comprises 15 residues. CDR3 DNA sequence: TGTGCCAGCAGTTTCGAGGGGGGGACCAAAAACATTCAGTACTTC. Its protein is CASSFEGGTKNIQYF.

This clonotype was observed a few times. The rearrangement links TRBV12-3 or TRBV12-4 to TRBJ2-5, with a tentative D call TRBD2 (5 bases). The CDR3 sequence is 13 residues long. The V end lost 6 bases, the J end lost 2 bases, and 10 bases lay between the germline ends. The CDR3 nucleotides read TGTGCCAGCAGCTGGGGAGCACAAGAGACCCAGTACTTC. Its protein is CASSWGAQETQYF.

This clonotype was counted ten times or more. V and J are TRBV16 and TRBJ2-1, with 9 bases fitting TRBD2. J was trimmed by 3 bases and V by 4 bases; bases with no gene match: 4. Germline V gene data show CDR1 as KGHSY and CDR2 as FQNENV. This CDR3 region has 15 residues. The DNA for the CDR3 is TGTGCCAGCAGCCTTGCGGGAGGGTTCTACAATGAGCAGTTCTTC. Protein product: CASSLAGGFYNEQFF.

This chain uses TRBV9 with TRBJ2-7, with 12 bases aligning to TRBD2. Germline assignment: CDR1 SGDLS and CDR2 YYNGEE. With V trimmed by 0 bases and J by 2 bases, 3 bases remained unmatched. This CDR3 region has 16 residues. The CDR3 protein is CASSVGTSGTTYEQYF. In nucleotides, the CDR3 is TGTGCCAGCAGCGTAGGGACTAGCGGGACAACCTACGAGCAGTACTTC.

This clonotype was detected ten times or more. V gene TRBV28 combines with J gene TRBJ2-1; 8 nucleotides match TRBD1. V dropped 4 bases and J dropped 10; count of bases not matched to a gene: 3. The V gene's germline CDR1 is MDHEN and CDR2 SYDVKM. The CDR3 totals 12 residues. This CDR3 reads CASSSRTGEQFF. The DNA for the CDR3 is TGTGCCAGCAGTTCGCGGACAGGGGAGCAGTTCTTC.

This clonotype appeared many times. V gene TRBV7-8 combines with J gene TRBJ2-7, with 7 bases that match TRBD2. Germline trimming cut 3 bases from V and 2 bases from J; bases unmatched to any gene: 13. CDR3 length: 17 residues. In germline, CDR1 is SGHVS, CDR2 FQNEAQ. Here the CDR3 reads CASSLALWQRGAYEQYF. DNA of the CDR3: TGTGCCAGCAGCTTGGCCCTTTGGCAGCGGGGTGCCTACGAGCAGTACTTC.

Turning to this clonotype: Given a far larger clone just one base away, this is likely a sequencing read error. V and J are TRBV7-2 and TRBJ2-1; D remains ambiguous. V was clipped by 5 bases and J by 10 bases, with 12 bases between them. Germline V gene data show CDR1 as SGHTA and CDR2 as FQGNSA. The CDR3 has 12 residues. CDR3 protein: CASSPTTYEQFF. CDR3 nucleotide sequence: TGTGCCAGCAGCCCCACCACCTACGAGCAGTTCTTC.

To note about this clonotype: A much bigger clone sits one base away, suggesting this may be a read error. The chain carries TRBV6-1 and TRBJ2-4; 12 nucleotides match TRBD2. The V gene's germline CDR1 is MNHNS and CDR2 SASEGT. Trimming took 6 bases from V and 13 from J; bases not matched to a gene: 16. The CDR3 loop spans 16 amino acids. CDR3 residues: CASRFRLAGVSDEQYF. The CDR3 DNA is TGTGCCAGCAGATTCCGACTAGCGGGAGTTTCAGATGAGCAGTACTTC.